The entry below describes one TCR beta chain. The antigen is unknown. This specimen belongs to a study of radiation and T cells in renal cell carcinoma. The time point: baseline pretreatment blood. As to treatment: 15 Gy SBRT to primary tumor, nephrectomy 4 weeks later. Radiation-treated patients gave blood at baseline, week 2 and week 4. V lost 0 bases to trimming and J lost 2 bases, with 12 bases between them. This CDR3 contains 16 residues. Germline V gene lookup returns CDR1 SGHAT and CDR2 FQNNGV. Clones were read by immunoSEQ multiplex PCR, and TCRdb kept only the in-frame ones, dropping some. The sample has 150,000 or so clones, nearly 90% seen once. Findings of the study overall: From baseline, blood top tumor clonotypes peaked at 2 weeks post-radiation.

This sequence originates from a woman between 50 and 59 years old with renal cell carcinoma. Sequenced material: blood, taken from a patient whose treatment included radiotherapy and nephrectomy. The V gene is TRBV11-2, the J gene TRBJ2-3, with D possibly TRBD1 on 5 matching bases. CDR3 loop: CASSLEGTGYTDTQYF. The CDR3 DNA reads TGTGCCAGCAGCTTAGAGGGCACAGGATACACAGATACGCAGTATTTT.